This is a list of T cell receptor beta chains from one sample in a study of T cell changes during pregnancy in multiple sclerosis. The method was immunoSEQ multiplex PCR; TCRdb's version includes in-frame clones alone and lacks a portion of them. The sample records over 25,000 clones, around nine tenths being singletons. The sequencing here drew on CD8+ T cells from peripheral blood mononuclear cells, taken in the second trimester of pregnancy. Receptor source: a female donor with multiple sclerosis, enrolled in a pregnancy study. CDR3s include the opening cysteine and the closing phenylalanine or tryptophan. Fields, in order: V gene, J gene, CDR3 length, CDR3 protein.

V gene: TRBV10-2
J gene: TRBJ1-1
CDR3 length: 17
CDR3 protein: CASSFGTGGSRNTEAFF

V gene: TRBV7-8
J gene: TRBJ2-7
CDR3 length: 14
CDR3 protein: CASSNSGLPFEQYF

V gene: TRBV4-1
J gene: TRBJ2-5
CDR3 length: 15
CDR3 protein: CASSQLAVLGETQYF

V gene: TRBV6-5
J gene: TRBJ2-7
CDR3 length: 15
CDR3 protein: CASKTGDLEVYEQYF

V gene: TRBV10-2
J gene: TRBJ2-7
CDR3 length: 14
CDR3 protein: CASSGRTVLYEQYF

V gene: TRBV28
J gene: TRBJ2-3
CDR3 length: 17
CDR3 protein: CASSLPTSGGAPDTQYF

V gene: TRBV9
J gene: TRBJ1-2
CDR3 length: 16
CDR3 protein: CASSPRGQGGNYGYTF

V gene: TRBV7-3
J gene: TRBJ2-3
CDR3 length: 17
CDR3 protein: CASSLSLGRTSTDTQYF

V gene: TRBV7-9
J gene: TRBJ2-5
CDR3 length: 14
CDR3 protein: CASSSTSRKETQYF

V gene: TRBV29-1
J gene: TRBJ1-2
CDR3 length: 15
CDR3 protein: CSVVSIQGVDYGYTF

V gene: TRBV23-1
J gene: TRBJ2-3
CDR3 length: 14
CDR3 protein: CASSPGGAGDTQYF

V gene: TRBV5-6
J gene: TRBJ2-1
CDR3 length: 13
CDR3 protein: CASTQGSYHEQFF

V gene: TRBV5-6
J gene: TRBJ2-1
CDR3 length: 13
CDR3 protein: CASSQTSGNEQFF

V gene: TRBV28
J gene: TRBJ1-2
CDR3 length: 14
CDR3 protein: CASSLKGVWDGYTF

V gene: TRBV7-9
J gene: TRBJ2-2
CDR3 length: 14
CDR3 protein: CASSPQGNTGELFF

V gene: TRBV4-2
J gene: TRBJ2-1
CDR3 length: 15
CDR3 protein: CASSQEAGGHNEQFF